Following are 16 T cell receptor beta chains from one sample sequenced in a study of T-cell reconstitution after alpha-beta-depleted transplantation in children. Unique molecular identifiers were used in preparing the TCRbeta library. TCRdb analysed the PCR reads with MiXCR anew, one entry per CDR3 protein. The sample has some 350,000 distinct CDR3 sequences; 10% to 13% are singletons. The material sequenced was PBMCs from the stem cell graft donor, taken from the stem cell graft. The receptors stem from a human donor who donated a stem cell graft to a child with acute lymphoblastic leukemia.

The genes are TRBV5-1 and TRBJ2-7; maybe TRBD1 (6 bases). The CDR3 runs 15 residues. From germline, CDR1 is SGHRS and CDR2 YFSETQ. V lost 0 bases and J 3 bases, leaving 13 bases between the germline ends. As DNA, the CDR3 is TGCGCCAGCAGCTTGGGGGGGCCAGGGAACTACGAGCAGTACTTC. Residues: CASSLGGPGNYEQYF.

This clonotype turned up a few times. The genes are TRBV7-2 and TRBJ2-5; D is undetermined. This CDR3 is 17 amino acids long. Germline V gene sequence: CDR1 SGHTA, CDR2 FQGNSA. V shed 3 bases and J shed 4 bases, with 21 bases lying between them. The chain's CDR3 is CASSFASGITGIETQYF. CDR3 nucleotides: TGTGCCAGCAGCTTTGCGAGTGGGATCACGGGTATAGAGACCCAGTACTTC.

This chain joins TRBV7-6 and TRBJ2-7; perhaps TRBD1 as D (5 bases). The CDR3 contains 16 residues. V lost 5 bases to trimming and J lost 0 bases, with 17 bases between them. The germline gives CDR1 SGHVS, CDR2 FNYEAQ. The DNA for the CDR3 is TGTGCCAGCAGCCCCCGGCATCGGCAGGGCTCCTACGAGCAGTACTTC. Encoded protein: CASSPRHRQGSYEQYF.

The V call is TRBV5-1, the J call TRBJ2-1, with 10 bases matching TRBD2. V shed 6 bases, J shed 0 bases, and the junction held 6 bases outside the gene matches. CDR3 length equals 16 residues. Per the germline V gene, CDR1 is SGHRS and CDR2 is YFSETQ. In DNA form, the CDR3 reads TGCGCCAGCATTAGGGGACTAGCGAGCTCCTACAATGAGCAGTTCTTC. It codes for CASIRGLASSYNEQFF.

The V gene is TRBV28, the J gene TRBJ2-1; D call uncertain. The CDR3 runs to 13 residues. CDR1 is MDHEN and CDR2 is SYDVKM in the germline V gene. Trimming pared 6 bases from V and 5 bases from J, leaving 11 bases between. The CDR3 coding sequence is TGTGCCAGCAGCCCCGTTGCCCACAATGAGCAGTTCTTC. It yields the protein CASSPVAHNEQFF.

This clonotype came up a few times. The V call is TRBV12-3 or TRBV12-4, the J call TRBJ2-4; maybe TRBD1 (6 bases). The CDR3 spans 13 residues. Trimming removed 5 bases at V and 2 bases at J, with 7 bases between. CDR3 sequence: CASSTGTKNIQYF. CDR3 coding DNA: TGTGCCAGCAGTACAGGGACCAAAAACATTCAGTACTTC.

The chain employs TRBV28 and TRBJ2-1; no definite D call. There are 12 residues in the CDR3. Germline CDR1 MDHEN, CDR2 SYDVKM. The V end was cut by 4 bases, the J end by 7 bases, with 8 bases between. The CDR3 reads CASSSSRNEQFF. As DNA, the CDR3 is TGTGCCAGCAGTTCTAGTAGGAATGAGCAGTTCTTC.

This clonotype was seen many times. This sequence joins TRBV20-1 and TRBJ1-2; no definite D call. In germline, CDR1 is DFQATT, CDR2 SNEGSKA (reference sequence). Trimming left V 2 bases short and J 5 bases short, with 15 bases between. The CDR3 is made up of 14 amino acids. The CDR3 nucleotides read TGCAGTGCTAGACCCGGGCCGCTTATTTATGGCTACACCTTC. It yields the protein CSARPGPLIYGYTF.

The V and J genes are TRBV7-9 and TRBJ1-2; 11 bases align to TRBD1. The trim removed 4 bases at V and 6 bases at J, leaving 7 bases unmatched. This CDR3 has 15 residues. CDR1 and CDR2 from the germline V gene are SEHNR and FQNEAQ (reference sequence). CDR3 bases: TGTGCCAGCAGCTCCGGACAGGGGGCGCCAGATGGCTACACCTTC. As protein: CASSSGQGAPDGYTF.

The CDR3 here is CASSYSYEKLFF. DNA of the CDR3: TGTGCCAGCAGTTACTCCTATGAAAAACTGTTTTTT. The J gene is TRBJ1-4, the V gene TRBV6-6; D gene uncertain. V was shortened by 0 bases and J by 6 bases, with 2 bases between the two germline ends. Germline CDR1 and CDR2: MNHNY and SVGAGI (reference sequence). This CDR3 spans 12 amino acids.

This clonotype was counted between two and nine times. The V call is TRBV4-1, the J call TRBJ2-7; D remains ambiguous. Germline CDR1 MGHRA, CDR2 YSYEKL. Trimming took off 0 bases at V and 4 bases at J, with 13 bases between the two ends. There are 15 residues in the CDR3. The CDR3 sequence: CASSQDWSTEYEQYF. The CDR3 region has the DNA TGCGCCAGCAGCCAAGATTGGTCCACAGAGTACGAGCAGTACTTC.

This chain joins TRBV5-1 and TRBJ2-2; 7 bases line up with TRBD2. CDR3 length equals 16 residues. V was clipped by 3 bases and J by 5 bases; unmatched bases: 10. In germline, CDR1 is SGHRS, CDR2 YFSETQ. The DNA of the CDR3 is TGCGCCAGCAGCTCTCGACTAGCAGGGCTTACCGGGGAGCTGTTTTTT. Translating gives CASSSRLAGLTGELFF.

The CDR3 region is CASSFRLAGGPFHNEQFF. The CDR3 coding sequence is TGTGCCAGCAGTTTTCGACTAGCGGGAGGCCCCTTCCACAATGAGCAGTTCTTC. The chain couples TRBV25-1 to TRBJ2-1, with TRBD2 identical over 13 bases. The CDR3 is made up of 18 amino acids. Looked up from germline, CDR1 is MGHDK and CDR2 is SYGVNS. V was clipped by 5 bases and J by 5 bases; unmatched bases: 12.

The chain couples TRBV7-9 to TRBJ1-5; D call uncertain. The CDR3 extends over 16 amino acids. The V end was cut by 1 base, the J end by 2 bases, with 12 bases between. Germline V gives CDR1 SEHNR, CDR2 FQNEAQ (reference sequence). CDR3 in amino acids: CASSLVGGGGNQPQHF. In nucleotides, the CDR3 is TGTGCCAGCAGCTTAGTCGGTGGCGGTGGCAATCAGCCCCAGCATTTT.

This chain connects TRBV4-3 to TRBJ2-7; 7 bases line up with TRBD1. Trimming removed 0 bases from V and 1 base from J; junction bases left unmatched: 6. The CDR3 has 16 amino acids. CDR1 is LGHNA, CDR2 YSLEER, per germline. CDR3 in DNA: TGCGCCAGCAGCCAAGATTTCGGCAGGGGGTCCTACGAGCAGTACTTC. This codes for CASSQDFGRGSYEQYF.

The CDR3: CSVSGVEQFF. In DNA, the CDR3 is TGCAGCGTTTCCGGAGTGGAGCAGTTCTTC. The chain has TRBV29-1 and TRBJ2-1, with D unclear. The CDR3 totals 10 residues. Trimming removed 5 bases from V and 10 bases from J, with 9 bases in between. Germline V gives CDR1 SQVTM, CDR2 ANQGSEA.